The T cell receptor (beta chain) under discussion was sequenced for a study of blood T cells in healthy people across ages. Study-level points and caveats: As age increased, TCR beta diversity per million T cells fell in a roughly linear fashion.

This clonotype was counted between two and nine times. Its antigen is not known. There were healthy Caucasian individuals from Russia, aged roughly 6 to 90, serving as donors. Trimming took 3 bases from V and 1 from J; bases not matched to a gene: 11. Looked up from germline, CDR1 is LGHDT and CDR2 is YNNKEL (reference sequence). The CDR3 spans 18 residues. A second 7 to 11 cycle PCR used barcoded and J-beta primers. Each cDNA molecule, via a template-switch adaptor with 12 random nucleotides, was tagged. TCRdb independently ran MiXCR on the 5' RACE reads; one entry per CDR3 protein. The sample yields around 1,000,000 distinct CDR3 sequences, under 40% seen once.

This clonotype originated in a man between 18 and 35 years old in good health. The sequenced sample consisted of blood. The genes are TRBV3-1 and TRBJ2-1, with 8 nucleotides matching TRBD2. The CDR3 bases are TGTGCCAGCAGCCATACGAGCGGGGGAAGGGGGTCCTACAATGAGCAGTTCTTC. The encoded protein is CASSHTSGGRGSYNEQFF.